The TCR beta chain described here comes from a study of breast tumors, draining lymph nodes, adjacent tissues. The lymph nodes were axillary draining lymph nodes from breast cancer patients. From the multiplex PCR reads, TCRdb called clonotypes with MiXCR, one entry per CDR3 protein. The table lists some 85,000 distinct CDR3 sequences, around 30% of them singletons, with more than 7% in the top ten. General observations from the study: Tumor and nontumor repertoires were significantly more similar in luminal-like than in basal-like breast cancer.

This clonotype has a count of ten or more. Its antigen is as yet unknown. This CDR3 has 16 amino acids. The V gene end was trimmed by 1 base and the J gene end by 2 bases; junction bases not matched to a gene: 6. The germline V gene has CDR1 LGHNA and CDR2 YSLEER. The origin of this receptor is a female donor with breast cancer. Some clones in this sample may be carry-over from other donors' samples. J is TRBJ2-7 and V is TRBV4-3; TRBD1 matches at 9 bases. The sample taken for sequencing was axillary lymph node tissue. This chain's CDR3 is CASSQGRDRVTYEQYF. For the CDR3, the DNA is TGCGCCAGCAGCCAAGGAAGGGACAGGGTTACCTACGAGCAGTACTTC.